This paragraph covers one TCR beta chain sequence. The antigen is unknown. Both TRBC1 and TRBC2 were covered by a beta constant-region primer of two equimolar oligonucleotides. Four rounds of PCR amplified the ligated cDNA using nested alpha and beta constant-region primers plus SP2. TCRdb redid the calling of the UMI-ligation and nested PCR reads with MiXCR, one entry per CDR3 protein. The sample has tens of thousands of distinct CDR3 sequences, roughly 13% seen once. Trimming removed 2 bases from V and 10 bases from J; junction bases left unmatched: 28. Germline V CDR1 and CDR2: MNHEY, SVGEGT. The CDR3 has 22 residues. This record comes from a study of naive and memory T cell subsets. Study observations and caveats: In CD4 and CD8 cells, diversity dropped from naive through EMRA.

After CD4 positive bead selection, the CD4-negative fraction gave CD8 T cells. The source material was central memory CD4+ T cells from blood. The gene calls are TRBV6-2 or TRBV6-3 and TRBJ2-1; TRBD2 aligns across 11 bases. The source of this sequence is a human donor in good health. CDR3 DNA: TGTGCCAGCAGTTACACGACCAGGCAGGGGGTAGGTAGGACTAGCGGGTACCAGGAGCAGTTCTTC. Amino acids: CASSYTTRQGVGRTSGYQEQFF.